The table lists the clone carrying this TCR beta chain with a count of one. The table came from immunoSEQ multiplex PCR; TCRdb's copy has only in-frame clones and leaves some out. The repertoire has some 80,000 clones, roughly 80% of them found once; the top ten carry 12%. The data belong to a study of blood T cell repertoires in COVID-19. On the study more broadly: Some COVID-19 samples were acute and others convalescent; all came from the United States, Italy and Spain. Sample material is recorded as cDNA or gDNA derived from T cells, B-cell-depleted T cells, or PBMCs.

Trimming stripped 2 bases from V and 1 base from J, with 13 bases between. The CDR3 spans 16 residues. Germline CDR1 and CDR2: KGHSH and LQKENI. The TCR comes from a woman aged 35 to 49 with active or convalescent COVID-19. The material sequenced was peripheral blood. This rearrangement joins TRBV18 to TRBJ2-3, with D maybe TRBD2 (5 bases). This CDR3 is CASSPYRSEGTDTQYF. CDR3 nucleotide sequence: TGTGCCAGCTCACCATATCGTAGCGAAGGCACAGATACGCAGTATTTT.